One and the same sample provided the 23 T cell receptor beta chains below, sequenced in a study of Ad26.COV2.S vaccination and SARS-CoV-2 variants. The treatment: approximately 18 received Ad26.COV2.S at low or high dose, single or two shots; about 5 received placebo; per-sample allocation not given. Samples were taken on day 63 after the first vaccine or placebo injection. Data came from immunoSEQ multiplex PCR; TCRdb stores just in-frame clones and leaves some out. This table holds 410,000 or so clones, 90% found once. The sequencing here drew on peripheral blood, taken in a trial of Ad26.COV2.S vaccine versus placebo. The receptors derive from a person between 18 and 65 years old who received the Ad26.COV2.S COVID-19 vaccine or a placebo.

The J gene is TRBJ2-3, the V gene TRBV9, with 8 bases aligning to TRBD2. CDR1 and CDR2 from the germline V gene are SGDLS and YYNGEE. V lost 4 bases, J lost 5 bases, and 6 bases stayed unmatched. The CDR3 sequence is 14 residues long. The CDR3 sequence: CASSFSGEVDTQYF. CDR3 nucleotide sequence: TGTGCCAGCAGCTTTAGCGGGGAGGTAGATACGCAGTATTTT.

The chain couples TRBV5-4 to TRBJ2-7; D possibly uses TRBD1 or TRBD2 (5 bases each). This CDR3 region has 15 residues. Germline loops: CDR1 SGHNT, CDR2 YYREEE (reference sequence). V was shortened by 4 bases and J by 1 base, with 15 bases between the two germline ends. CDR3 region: CASSNEGLTSYEQYF. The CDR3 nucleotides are TGTGCCAGCAGCAATGAGGGGCTCACTTCCTACGAGCAGTACTTC.

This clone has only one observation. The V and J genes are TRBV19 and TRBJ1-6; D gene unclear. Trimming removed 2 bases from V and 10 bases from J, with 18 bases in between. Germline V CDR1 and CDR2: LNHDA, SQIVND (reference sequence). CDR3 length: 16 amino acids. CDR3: CASSISQKRGGSPLHF. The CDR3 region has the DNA TGTGCCAGTAGTATATCTCAAAAACGGGGTGGCTCACCCCTCCACTTT.

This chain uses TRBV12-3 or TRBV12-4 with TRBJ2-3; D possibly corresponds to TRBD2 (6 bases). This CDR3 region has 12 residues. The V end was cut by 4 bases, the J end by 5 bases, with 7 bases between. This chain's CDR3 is CASSSGVDTQYF. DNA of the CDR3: TGTGCCAGCAGTTCGGGGGTAGATACGCAGTATTTT.

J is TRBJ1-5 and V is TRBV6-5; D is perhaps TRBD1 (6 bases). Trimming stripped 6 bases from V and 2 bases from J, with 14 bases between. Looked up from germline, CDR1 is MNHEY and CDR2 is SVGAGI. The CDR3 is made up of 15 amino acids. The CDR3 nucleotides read TGTGCCAGCAGGACTACAGGGAGTGGCAATCAGCCCCAGCATTTT. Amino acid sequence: CASRTTGSGNQPQHF.

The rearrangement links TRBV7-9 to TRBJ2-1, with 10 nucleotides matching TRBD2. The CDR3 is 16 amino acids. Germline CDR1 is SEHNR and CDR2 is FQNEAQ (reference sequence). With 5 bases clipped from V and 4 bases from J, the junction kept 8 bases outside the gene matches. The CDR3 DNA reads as TGTGCCAGCAGCCCGGTAGCGGGAGGATCGTACAATGAGCAGTTCTTC. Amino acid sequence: CASSPVAGGSYNEQFF.

The CDR3 spells CASSLVGQGSGNTIYF. The CDR3 coding sequence is TGCGCCAGCAGCTTGGTTGGACAGGGGTCTGGAAACACCATATATTTT. The V and J genes are TRBV5-1 and TRBJ1-3; 9 bases match TRBD1. Germline V gene sequence: CDR1 SGHRS, CDR2 YFSETQ. The V and J ends lost 0 bases and 1 base, in that order; junction bases with no gene match: 2. The CDR3 loop spans 16 amino acids. Together with reference TRBV5-1 and TRBJ1-3, the CDR3 gives the full variable domain: KAGVTQTPRYLIKTRGQQVTLSCSPISGHRSVSWYQQTPGQGLQFLFEYFSETQRNKGNFPGRFSGRQFSNSRSEMNVSTLELGDSALYLCASSLVGQGSGNTIYFGEGSWLTVV.

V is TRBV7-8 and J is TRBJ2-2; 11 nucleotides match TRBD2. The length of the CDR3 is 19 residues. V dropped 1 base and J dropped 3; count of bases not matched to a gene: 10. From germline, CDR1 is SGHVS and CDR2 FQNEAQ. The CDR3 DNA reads TGTGCCAGCAGCTTAGTAGCGGGAGGGCCCTCTTCGGACACCGGGGAGCTGTTTTTT. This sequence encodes CASSLVAGGPSSDTGELFF.

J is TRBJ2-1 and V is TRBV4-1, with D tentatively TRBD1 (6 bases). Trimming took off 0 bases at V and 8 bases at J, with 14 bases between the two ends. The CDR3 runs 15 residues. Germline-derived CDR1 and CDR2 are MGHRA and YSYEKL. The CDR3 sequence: CASSQDRHRADEQFF. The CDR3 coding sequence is TGCGCCAGCAGCCAAGATCGGCACAGGGCCGATGAGCAGTTCTTC.

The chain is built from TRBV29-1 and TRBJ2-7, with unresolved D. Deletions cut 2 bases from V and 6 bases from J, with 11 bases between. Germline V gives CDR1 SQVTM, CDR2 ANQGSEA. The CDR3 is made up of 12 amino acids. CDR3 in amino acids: CSVESDAGEQYF. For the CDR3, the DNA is TGCAGCGTTGAAAGCGATGCAGGCGAGCAGTACTTC.

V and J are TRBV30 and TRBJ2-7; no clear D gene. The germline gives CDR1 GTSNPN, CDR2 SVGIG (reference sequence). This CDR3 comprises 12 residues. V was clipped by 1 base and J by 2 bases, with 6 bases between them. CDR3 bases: TGTGCCTGGAGTGGACAAACCTACGAGCAGTACTTC. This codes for CAWSGQTYEQYF.

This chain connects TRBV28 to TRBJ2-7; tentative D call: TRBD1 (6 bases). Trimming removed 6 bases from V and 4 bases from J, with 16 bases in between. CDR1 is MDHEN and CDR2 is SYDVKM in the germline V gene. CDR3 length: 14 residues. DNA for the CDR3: TGTGCCAGCAGCCGACCGGGACAATCGTACGAGCAGTACTTC. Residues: CASSRPGQSYEQYF.

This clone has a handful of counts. CDR3 in DNA: TGCGCCAGCAGCTTGCAAACGAACACTGAAGCTTTCTTT. Translated, it gives CASSLQTNTEAFF. The chain employs TRBV5-1 and TRBJ1-1, with unresolved D. Between the trimmed V and J ends, which lost 1 base and 1 base, there was a span of 5 bases. CDR3 size: 13 residues. Per germline, CDR1 SGHRS and CDR2 YFSETQ.

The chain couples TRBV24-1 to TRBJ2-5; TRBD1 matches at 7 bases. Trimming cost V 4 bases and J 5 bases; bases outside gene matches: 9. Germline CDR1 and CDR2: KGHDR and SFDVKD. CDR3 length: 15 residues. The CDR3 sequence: CATSDTQTGQETQYF. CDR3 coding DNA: TGTGCCACCAGTGACACCCAGACAGGGCAGGAGACCCAGTACTTC.

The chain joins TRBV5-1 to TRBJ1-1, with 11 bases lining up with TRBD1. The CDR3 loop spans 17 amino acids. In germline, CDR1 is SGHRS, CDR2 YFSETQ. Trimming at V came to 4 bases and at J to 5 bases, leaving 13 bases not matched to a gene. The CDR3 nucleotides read TGCGCCAGCAGCCACCGGGACAGGGGGGTCTCTTCGACTGAAGCTTTCTTT. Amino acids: CASSHRDRGVSSTEAFF.

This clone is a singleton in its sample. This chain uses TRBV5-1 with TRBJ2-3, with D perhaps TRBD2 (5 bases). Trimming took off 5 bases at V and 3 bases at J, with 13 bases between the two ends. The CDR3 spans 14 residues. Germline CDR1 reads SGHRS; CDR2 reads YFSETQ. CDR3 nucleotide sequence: TGCGCCAGCAGAATCGGGGAATCGACAGATACGCAGTATTTT. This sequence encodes CASRIGESTDTQYF. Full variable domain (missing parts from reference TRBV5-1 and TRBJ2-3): KAGVTQTPRYLIKTRGQQVTLSCSPISGHRSVSWYQQTPGQGLQFLFEYFSETQRNKGNFPGRFSGRQFSNSRSEMNVSTLELGDSALYLCASRIGESTDTQYFGPGTRLTVL.

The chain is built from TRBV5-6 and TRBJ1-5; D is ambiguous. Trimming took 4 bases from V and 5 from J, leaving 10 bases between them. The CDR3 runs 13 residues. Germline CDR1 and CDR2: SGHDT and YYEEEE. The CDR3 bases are TGTGCCAGCAGCGGTGGTCCCTATCAGCCCCAGCATTTT. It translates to CASSGGPYQPQHF.

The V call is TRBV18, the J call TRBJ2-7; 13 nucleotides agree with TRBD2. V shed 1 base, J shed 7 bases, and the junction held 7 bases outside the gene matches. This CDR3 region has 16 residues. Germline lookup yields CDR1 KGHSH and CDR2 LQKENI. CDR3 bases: TGTGCCAGCTCACCACGGGGACTAGCGGGATCGAAGGAGCAGTACTTC. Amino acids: CASSPRGLAGSKEQYF. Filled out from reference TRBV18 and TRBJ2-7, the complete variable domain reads NAGVMQNPRHLVRRRGQEARLRCSPMKGHSHVYWYRQLPEEGLKFMVYLQKENIIDESGMPKERFSAEFPKEGPSILRIQQVVRGDSAAYFCASSPRGLAGSKEQYFGPGTRLTVT.

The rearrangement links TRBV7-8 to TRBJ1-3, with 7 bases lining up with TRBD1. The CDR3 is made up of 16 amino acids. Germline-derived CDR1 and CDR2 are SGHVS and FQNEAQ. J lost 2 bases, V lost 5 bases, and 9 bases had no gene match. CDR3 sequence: CASSRTGGQAGNTIYF. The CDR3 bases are TGTGCCAGCAGCAGAACCGGAGGACAGGCTGGAAACACCATATATTTT. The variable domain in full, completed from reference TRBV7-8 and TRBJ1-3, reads GAGVSQSPRYKVAKRGQDVALRCDPISGHVSLFWYQQALGQGPEFLTYFQNEAQLDKSGLPSDRFFAERPEGSVSTLKIQRTQQEDSAVYLCASSRTGGQAGNTIYFGEGSWLTVV.

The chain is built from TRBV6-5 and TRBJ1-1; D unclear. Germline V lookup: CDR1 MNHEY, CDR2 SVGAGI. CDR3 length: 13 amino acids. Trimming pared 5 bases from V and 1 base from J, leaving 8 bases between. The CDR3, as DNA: TGTGCCAGCAGTCGCAACGAGAACACTGAAGCTTTCTTT. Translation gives CASSRNENTEAFF.

This CDR3 reads CASSLSQVGTYEQYF. Here the CDR3 DNA reads TGTGCCAGCAGTTTATCCCAGGTAGGAACCTACGAGCAGTACTTC. The rearrangement uses TRBV28 and TRBJ2-7; D is undetermined. The germline V gene has CDR1 MDHEN and CDR2 SYDVKM. The CDR3 length is 15 residues. Between the trimmed V and J ends, which lost 1 base and 2 bases, there was a span of 12 bases.

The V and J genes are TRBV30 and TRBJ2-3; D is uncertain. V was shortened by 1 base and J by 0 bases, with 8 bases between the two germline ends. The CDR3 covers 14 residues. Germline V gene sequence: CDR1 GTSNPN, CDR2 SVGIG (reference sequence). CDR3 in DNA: TGTGCCTGGAGTGCCACCAGCAGCACAGATACGCAGTATTTT. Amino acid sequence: CAWSATSSTDTQYF.

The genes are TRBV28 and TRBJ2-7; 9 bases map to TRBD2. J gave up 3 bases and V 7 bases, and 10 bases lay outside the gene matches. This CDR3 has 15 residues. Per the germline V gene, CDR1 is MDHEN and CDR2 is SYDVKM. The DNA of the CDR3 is TGTGCCAGCACCCCCCGGCTAGCGGGGCTCTACGAGCAGTACTTC. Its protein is CASTPRLAGLYEQYF.